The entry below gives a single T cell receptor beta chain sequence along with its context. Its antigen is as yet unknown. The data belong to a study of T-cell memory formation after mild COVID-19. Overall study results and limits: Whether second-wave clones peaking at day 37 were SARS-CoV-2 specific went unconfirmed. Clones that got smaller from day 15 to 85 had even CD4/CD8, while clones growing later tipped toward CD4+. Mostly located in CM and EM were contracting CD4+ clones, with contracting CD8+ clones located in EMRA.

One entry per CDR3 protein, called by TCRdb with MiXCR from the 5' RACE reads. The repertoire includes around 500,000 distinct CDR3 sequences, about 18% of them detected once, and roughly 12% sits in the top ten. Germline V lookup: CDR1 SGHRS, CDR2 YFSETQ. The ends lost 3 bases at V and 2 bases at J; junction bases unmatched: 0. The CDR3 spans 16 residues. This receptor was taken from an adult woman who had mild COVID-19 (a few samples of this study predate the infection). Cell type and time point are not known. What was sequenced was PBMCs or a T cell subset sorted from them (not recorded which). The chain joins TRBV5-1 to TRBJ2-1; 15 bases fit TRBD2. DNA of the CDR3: TGCGCCAGCAGCTGGACTAGCGGGGGGGCCTACAATGAGCAGTTCTTC. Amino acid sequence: CASSWTSGGAYNEQFF.